A selection of T cell receptor beta chains follows, all from one sample in a study of human T cells and chemical hapten exposure. TCRdb called the RACE reads again in MiXCR, with one record for every CDR3 protein. The data contain 100,000 to 150,000 distinct CDR3 sequences, roughly an eighth of them singletons. The source was whole blood, collected in connection with sensitization to the hapten diphenylcyclopropenone (DPC). The receptor source for this set is a man aged 18 to 29 with alopecia areata. Some clones in this sample may be carry-over from other donors' samples. CDR3s include the opening cysteine and the closing phenylalanine or tryptophan. D genes are given only for firm matches. Clone size appears in some rows only: once, few, many, or a class for an expanded clone.

V,D,length,J,size,CDR3,DNA
TRBV5-4,TRBD1,16,TRBJ2-3,few,CASSVDRVTSTDTQYF,TGTGCCAGCAGCGTCGACAGGGTTACTAGCACAGATACGCAGTATTTT
TRBV7-3,TRBD2,14,TRBJ2-3,NA,CASSFSGAGDTQYF,TGTGCCAGCAGCTTTAGCGGGGCGGGAGATACGCAGTATTTT
TRBV24-1,TRBD1,16,TRBJ2-5,few,CATSDSGTGTFRTQYF,TGTGCCACCAGTGATTCCGGGACAGGGACATTCCGGACCCAGTACTTC
TRBV6-2/TRBV6-3,NA,16,TRBJ2-4,NA,CASSPDWRQAKNIQYF,TGTGCCAGCAGTCCTGACTGGCGACAGGCCAAAAACATTCAGTACTTC
TRBV18,TRBD1,15,TRBJ2-1,NA,CASSGPRGRRDEQFF,TGTGCCAGCTCAGGCCCCAGGGGGCGCCGCGATGAGCAGTTCTTC
TRBV5-6,NA,14,TRBJ2-3,few,CASSLAVRTDTQYF,TGTGCCAGCAGCTTGGCCGTACGCACAGATACGCAGTATTTT
TRBV5-1,NA,14,TRBJ2-1,NA,CASSVPGRGNEQFF,TGCGCCAGCAGCGTTCCGGGCAGGGGCAATGAGCAGTTCTTC
TRBV19,TRBD1,16,TRBJ2-2,NA,CASSIPGGRNTGELFF,TGTGCCAGTAGTATCCCAGGGGGCCGAAACACCGGGGAGCTGTTTTTT
TRBV9,NA,15,TRBJ2-2,NA,CASSPYPTAAGELFF,TGTGCCAGCAGCCCCTACCCTACAGCGGCCGGGGAGCTGTTTTTT
TRBV12-3/TRBV12-4,NA,16,TRBJ1-1,many,CASSPRTPGRNTEAFF,TGTGCCAGCAGTCCACGCACCCCGGGAAGGAACACTGAAGCTTTCTTT
TRBV7-6,NA,16,TRBJ2-7,few,CASSLVRGRAAPEQYF,TGTGCCAGCAGCTTAGTAAGGGGCAGGGCGGCCCCCGAGCAGTACTTC
TRBV7-3,NA,17,TRBJ2-2,few,CASSLTGAGYITGELFF,TGTGCCAGCAGCTTAACCGGAGCCGGCTACATCACCGGGGAGCTGTTTTTT
TRBV5-4,NA,13,TRBJ2-1,few,CASSLAGDGEQFF,TGTGCCAGCAGCTTGGCAGGGGACGGTGAGCAGTTCTTC
TRBV4-1,TRBD2,14,TRBJ2-1,many,CASRAIAGVTEQFF,TGCGCCAGCAGGGCTATAGCGGGGGTAACTGAGCAGTTCTTC
TRBV7-9,NA,14,TRBJ2-7,few,CASSPEWRGLEQYF,TGTGCCAGCAGCCCGGAGTGGAGGGGTCTGGAGCAGTACTTC
TRBV6-1,NA,13,TRBJ1-2,few,CASREPGSRGYTF,TGTGCCAGCAGGGAACCAGGGTCCCGTGGCTACACCTTC
TRBV29-1,NA,14,TRBJ2-7,NA,CSVEAGRGDYEQYF,TGCAGCGTTGAAGCGGGCAGGGGGGACTACGAGCAGTACTTC
TRBV20-1,NA,16,TRBJ2-1,few,CSAGGAHGWTGDEQFF,TGCAGTGCCGGAGGGGCACATGGATGGACGGGCGATGAGCAGTTCTTC
TRBV4-3,TRBD2,16,TRBJ2-3,few,CASSQDKAGISDTQYF,TGCGCCAGCAGCCAAGATAAAGCGGGGATTAGCGATACGCAGTATTTT
TRBV4-1,NA,14,TRBJ1-3,few,CASSQNSYGNTIYF,TGCGCCAGCAGCCAGAACAGTTACGGAAACACCATATATTTT
TRBV12-5,TRBD1,14,TRBJ1-5,NA,CASGSGQANQPQHF,TGTGCTAGTGGTTCCGGACAGGCCAATCAGCCCCAGCATTTT
TRBV13,TRBD1,16,TRBJ2-3,few,CASSPRGQGYADTQYF,TGTGCCAGCAGCCCCCGGGGACAGGGGTATGCGGATACGCAGTATTTT
TRBV6-5,TRBD2,15,TRBJ2-7,many,CASSPTLWGGYEQYF,TGTGCCAGCAGTCCAACGCTGTGGGGGGGCTACGAGCAGTACTTC
TRBV5-1,NA,14,TRBJ1-4,few,CASSLLATNEKLFF,TGCGCCAGCAGCTTGCTCGCAACTAATGAAAAACTGTTTTTT
TRBV10-2,NA,17,TRBJ1-5,NA,CASGGENVGFSNQPQHF,TGCGCCAGCGGAGGAGAAAATGTGGGGTTTAGCAATCAGCCCCAGCATTTT
TRBV2,TRBD2,15,TRBJ2-3,few,CASGGRRGVTDTQYF,TGTGCCAGCGGAGGCAGGCGGGGGGTCACAGATACGCAGTATTTT
TRBV24-1,TRBD1,13,TRBJ2-1,NA,CATGTGDYNEQFF,TGTGCCACCGGGACAGGAGACTACAATGAGCAGTTCTTC
TRBV7-9,NA,13,TRBJ2-3,few,CASSISQTDTQYF,TGTGCCAGCAGCATCAGCCAAACAGATACGCAGTATTTT
TRBV4-3,TRBD2,16,TRBJ2-1,NA,CASSQVWAGENNEQFF,TGCGCCAGCAGCCAAGTTTGGGCGGGGGAAAACAATGAGCAGTTCTTC
TRBV6-5,TRBD1,15,TRBJ2-2,NA,CASSFGQANTGELFF,TGTGCCAGCAGTTTCGGACAGGCGAACACCGGGGAGCTGTTTTTT
TRBV28,NA,13,TRBJ2-7,many,CASSLTASYEQYF,TGTGCCAGCAGTTTGACTGCCTCCTACGAGCAGTACTTC
TRBV12-3/TRBV12-4,NA,13,TRBJ2-3,NA,CASRDGGTDTQYF,TGTGCCAGCAGAGACGGGGGCACAGATACGCAGTATTTT
TRBV4-3,NA,19,TRBJ1-2,NA,CASRGWTERGSRANYGYTF,TGCGCCAGCAGGGGGTGGACGGAGCGGGGGTCACGAGCTAACTATGGCTACACCTTC
TRBV12-3/TRBV12-4,TRBD1,15,TRBJ1-2,few,CASSLAGQGNYGYTF,TGTGCCAGCAGTTTAGCGGGACAGGGAAACTATGGCTACACCTTC
TRBV20-1,TRBD2,15,TRBJ2-2,many,CSAPLAGANTGELFF,TGCAGTGCTCCCCTAGCGGGGGCGAACACCGGGGAGCTGTTTTTT
TRBV12-3/TRBV12-4,NA,16,TRBJ1-6,few,CASSLGSGRNNSPLHF,TGTGCCAGCAGTTTGGGTTCGGGGCGGAATAATTCACCCCTCCACTTT
TRBV19,NA,13,TRBJ2-3,few,CASKALGADTQYF,TGTGCCAGTAAGGCATTGGGCGCGGATACGCAGTATTTT
TRBV19,TRBD1,11,TRBJ1-1,NA,CASSIHRGAFF,TGTGCCAGTAGTATACACAGGGGAGCTTTCTTT
TRBV24-1,NA,16,TRBJ2-2,few,CATSDFGISNTGELFF,TGTGCCACCAGTGATTTTGGCATTTCGAACACCGGGGAGCTGTTTTTT
TRBV12-3/TRBV12-4,NA,14,TRBJ2-7,few,CASSLGQIQYEQYF,TGTGCCAGCAGTCTCGGACAGATCCAGTACGAGCAGTACTTC
TRBV6-5,TRBD1,17,TRBJ2-1,once,CASSAFTGTGNPNEQFF,TGTGCCAGCAGCGCCTTTACCGGGACAGGGAACCCCAATGAGCAGTTCTTC
TRBV23-1,NA,18,TRBJ1-1,few,CASSQSSGPVGLNTEAFF,TGCGCCAGCAGTCAATCTTCAGGACCTGTGGGGTTGAACACTGAAGCTTTCTTT
TRBV7-2,NA,12,TRBJ2-1,few,CASSNLENEQFF,TGTGCCAGCAGCAACCTAGAGAATGAGCAGTTCTTC
TRBV7-6,NA,15,TRBJ1-3,few,CASSPQGGSGNTIYF,TGTGCCAGCAGCCCTCAGGGTGGTTCAGGAAACACCATATATTTT
TRBV28,NA,13,TRBJ2-7,NA,CASSSGSTYEQYF,TGTGCCAGCAGTTCGGGGTCCACCTACGAGCAGTACTTC
TRBV5-5,NA,16,TRBJ1-1,NA,CASSLEIAAMNTEAFF,TGTGCCAGCAGCTTGGAGATAGCAGCTATGAACACTGAAGCTTTCTTT
TRBV7-2,TRBD1,16,TRBJ2-3,NA,CASRRTGAVITDTQYF,TGTGCCAGCCGAAGGACAGGGGCCGTAATCACAGATACGCAGTATTTT
TRBV7-2,TRBD1,16,TRBJ1-5,many,CASSLRYGQGTQPQHF,TGTGCCAGCAGCCTCCGATATGGACAGGGGACTCAGCCCCAGCATTTT
TRBV9,NA,15,TRBJ1-1,NA,CASSVAGASYTEAFF,TGTGCCAGCAGCGTAGCAGGGGCGTCCTACACTGAAGCTTTCTTT
TRBV6-5,NA,15,TRBJ2-7,many,CASSYLPKGFYEQYF,TGTGCCAGCAGTTACCTCCCAAAAGGGTTCTACGAGCAGTACTTC
TRBV11-3,NA,13,TRBJ1-1,few,CASSLQQNTEAFF,TGTGCCAGCAGCTTACAGCAGAACACTGAAGCTTTCTTT
TRBV7-2,NA,15,TRBJ2-3,NA,CASSLGGSRTDTQYF,TGTGCCAGCAGCTTAGGAGGCAGCCGCACAGATACGCAGTATTTT
TRBV4-3,NA,15,TRBJ2-7,NA,CASSQEAGGLSEQYF,TGCGCCAGCAGCCAAGAGGCAGGGGGGCTTTCCGAGCAGTACTTC
TRBV4-1,NA,15,TRBJ2-3,NA,CASSHASIRTDTQYF,TGCGCCAGCAGCCACGCTTCCATTCGCACAGATACGCAGTATTTT
TRBV2,NA,13,TRBJ2-1,many,CASSARGYNEQFF,TGTGCCAGCAGTGCAAGGGGGTACAATGAGCAGTTCTTC
TRBV5-1,TRBD2,18,TRBJ2-3,few,CASSSSGGGLTGTDTQYF,TGCGCCAGCAGCTCCTCTGGCGGGGGGCTTACCGGCACAGATACGCAGTATTTT
TRBV4-3,NA,19,TRBJ1-1,many,CASSHSRAGTSYMNTEAFF,TGCGCCAGCAGCCACTCACGGGCCGGGACCTCCTATATGAACACTGAAGCTTTCTTT
TRBV28,NA,13,TRBJ2-5,NA,CASRSGYQETQYF,TGTGCCAGCAGGTCCGGCTACCAAGAGACCCAGTACTTC
TRBV2,TRBD2,15,TRBJ2-5,NA,CASSRLSSGDETQYF,TGTGCCAGCTCCCGCCTGTCTAGCGGGGATGAGACCCAGTACTTC